This T cell receptor beta chain was sequenced for a study of response to subunit inactivated influenza vaccine. General study points: T cells newly recruited by each seasonal influenza vaccination are few, the authors suggested.

The CDR3 runs 13 residues. From germline, CDR1 is SGHAT and CDR2 FQDESV (reference sequence). J gave up 9 bases and V 6 bases, and 8 bases lay outside the gene matches. This clonotype was detected a few times. Its antigen is unidentified. TCRdb reanalysed the RT-PCR reads using MiXCR and keeps one entry per CDR3 protein. The table includes around 250,000 distinct CDR3 sequences, 12% detected once. The clonotype originates from a middle-aged man who received an inactivated influenza vaccine. Sequencing was performed on non-naive T cells sorted from PBMCs, taken around 15 days before vaccination. This chain links TRBV11-1 with TRBJ2-5; TRBD2 matches at 9 bases. CDR3: CASRRGGGRAQYF. The CDR3 region has the DNA TGTGCCAGCAGAAGAGGGGGCGGGAGGGCCCAGTACTTC.